A single sample gave rise to the 6 T cell receptor beta chains below, sequenced in a study of T cells in Graves' hyperthyroidism and ophthalmopathy. Template material for amplifying TCR beta CDR3 regions consisted of RNA transcripts. Researchers ran a first-round RT-PCR on the TCR CDR3 using the HTBI primer set. Via MiXCR, TCRdb re-called the multiplex PCR reads, giving one row per CDR3 protein. The profile shows 500,000 to 600,000 distinct CDR3 sequences, 46% of them singletons. Sample: peripheral blood or thyroid tissue (not recorded which). The receptors derive from an adult woman with Graves' disease, either hyperthyroidism or ophthalmopathy (not recorded which).

Comment on this clonotype: It is likely a read error, because the conserved phenylalanine at the end of the CDR3 is missing. CDR3 DNA: TGCGCCAGCAGCTCTCCGGGGGCTAGCGGGGTCTACGGGAGAGAGACCCAGTACCTC. It translates to CASSSPGASGVYGRETQYL. The rearrangement links TRBV5-1 to TRBJ2-5, with TRBD2 matching over 9 bases. CDR1 and CDR2 (germline): SGHRS, YFSETQ. This CDR3 contains 19 residues. Trimming at V came to 3 bases and at J to 4 bases, leaving 19 bases not matched to a gene.

This rearrangement joins TRBV3-1 to TRBJ1-5; TRBD1 matches 7 bases. The CDR3 runs to 13 residues. V lost 6 bases, J lost 8 bases, and 7 bases stayed unmatched. Per the germline V gene, CDR1 is LGHDT and CDR2 is YNNKEL (reference sequence). This CDR3 reads CASSKQGKEPQHF. CDR3 nucleotides: TGTGCCAGCAGTAAACAGGGGAAGGAGCCCCAGCATTTT.

The CDR3 sequence: CASSQVKTDSSYEQYF. In nucleotides, the CDR3 is TGTGCCAGCAGCCAAGTTAAAACAGATTCCTCCTACGAGCAGTACTTC. The chain uses TRBV4-2 and TRBJ2-7; D is unclear. From germline, CDR1 is LGHNA and CDR2 YNFKEQ. Trimming took off 1 base at V and 0 bases at J, with 13 bases between the two ends. The CDR3 consists of 16 residues.

This clonotype has a handful of counts. The V call is TRBV4-3, the J call TRBJ2-7; D remains unclear. Germline V CDR1 and CDR2: LGHNA, YSLEER. This CDR3 has 15 residues. Trimming pared 0 bases from V and 3 bases from J, leaving 12 bases between. The chain's CDR3 is CASSQDVGSDYEQYF. CDR3 DNA: TGCGCCAGCAGCCAAGATGTAGGGTCCGACTACGAGCAGTACTTC.

This clonotype was seen many times. V and J are TRBV15 and TRBJ2-7; TRBD1 or TRBD2 may be the D gene (6 bases each). Trimming left V 8 bases short and J 0 bases short, with 14 bases between. This CDR3 has 14 residues. Germline CDR1 and CDR2: LNHNV and YYDKDF (reference sequence). This chain's CDR3 is CATGDRRGSYEQYF. The CDR3 DNA sequence: TGTGCCACCGGCGACAGGCGGGGCTCCTACGAGCAGTACTTC.

On this clonotype: A much larger clone differs by one base, so this may be a read error. The J gene is TRBJ1-2, the V gene TRBV6-1; maybe TRBD1 (6 bases). V shed 6 bases and J shed 6 bases, with 14 bases lying between them. The CDR3 consists of 13 residues. Per germline, CDR1 MNHNS and CDR2 SASEGT. Written as DNA, the CDR3 is TGTGCCAGCAGCCCGGGACATACCCATGGCTACACCTTC. It codes for CASSPGHTHGYTF.